One and the same sample provided the 9 T cell receptor beta chains below, sequenced in a study of T cell changes during pregnancy in multiple sclerosis. Data came from immunoSEQ multiplex PCR; TCRdb stores just in-frame clones and leaves some out. The sample has around 32,000 clones; 91% are singletons. The sequenced sample was CD8+ T cells from peripheral blood mononuclear cells, obtained in the second trimester of pregnancy. These TCRs come from a female donor in good health, enrolled as a control in a pregnancy study.

The V call is TRBV6-1, the J call TRBJ2-7; 9 bases fit TRBD1. CDR1 MNHNS and CDR2 SASEGT come from the germline V gene. V lost 1 base to trimming and J lost 2 bases; unmatched junction nucleotides: 9. CDR3 length: 17 residues. CDR3 nucleotides: TGTGCCAGCAGTGAAGGTCGATCCACAGGGGGCGCCTACGAGCAGTACTTC. As protein: CASSEGRSTGGAYEQYF.

V and J are TRBV14 and TRBJ2-1; TRBD2 aligns across 10 bases. This CDR3 has 15 residues. Germline V lookup: CDR1 SGHDN, CDR2 FVKESK. The junction had 6 bases not matched to a gene; V was cut back by 2 bases and J by 8 bases. The CDR3 sequence is CASSQWGSGGYEQFF. DNA of the CDR3: TGTGCCAGCAGCCAATGGGGTAGCGGGGGGTATGAGCAGTTCTTC.

The CDR3 DNA follows: TGCGCCAGCAGCCATGACGTACTAGCGGGGGACCCAGATACGCAGTATTTT. It is translated as CASSHDVLAGDPDTQYF. The rearrangement uses TRBV4-3 and TRBJ2-3, with 11 bases fitting TRBD2. V was pared by 3 bases and J by 4 bases, with 9 bases of the junction left unmatched. The CDR3 length is 17 residues. The germline V gene has CDR1 LGHNA and CDR2 YSLEER.

The chain employs TRBV28 and TRBJ1-6; D call uncertain. CDR1 and CDR2 (germline): MDHEN, SYDVKM. V lost 6 bases and J 5 bases, leaving 14 bases between the germline ends. This CDR3 is 15 amino acids long. In DNA form, the CDR3 reads TGTGCCAGCAGGTGGTTTTGGGCAGATAATTCACCCCTCCACTTT. Its protein product is CASRWFWADNSPLHF.

This clone was recorded only once. V and J are TRBV2 and TRBJ1-1; 12 nucleotides match TRBD1. The length of the CDR3 is 18 residues. The germline gives CDR1 SNHLY, CDR2 FYNNEI. The V and J ends lost 3 bases and 1 base, in that order; junction bases with no gene match: 9. CDR3 nucleotides: TGTGCCAGCAGTGATTTTCTGGGACAGGGGGCAGAGAACACTGAAGCTTTCTTT. Translation gives CASSDFLGQGAENTEAFF.

This clone was found once. This chain joins TRBV6-4 and TRBJ2-1; TRBD1 aligns across 12 bases. CDR1 MRHNA and CDR2 SNTAGT come from the germline V gene. V was pared by 4 bases and J by 9 bases, with 4 bases of the junction left unmatched. The CDR3 is 14 residues long. This CDR3 reads CASSAGTGGFEQFF. In nucleotides, the CDR3 is TGTGCCAGCAGTGCCGGGACAGGGGGCTTTGAGCAGTTCTTC.

The chain recombines TRBV12-5 with TRBJ2-3; 9 nucleotides agree with TRBD2. This CDR3 comprises 15 residues. V was clipped by 3 bases and J by 2 bases; unmatched bases: 3. The germline V gene encodes CDR1 LGHNT and CDR2 FRNRAP. This chain's CDR3 is CASGFAGGPTDTQYF. CDR3 DNA sequence: TGTGCTAGTGGTTTCGCGGGGGGGCCCACAGATACGCAGTATTTT.

This clone is termed large. The chain uses TRBV6-6 and TRBJ1-2, with unresolved D. Trimming shortened V by 7 bases and J by 3 bases, and 6 bases separated the two germline ends. From germline, CDR1 is MNHNY and CDR2 SVGAGI (reference sequence). The CDR3 has 11 residues. The chain's CDR3 is CASTPDYGYTF. CDR3 nucleotides: TGTGCCAGCACCCCGGACTATGGCTACACCTTC.

This clone has more than one count but fewer than ten. The chain employs TRBV6-4 and TRBJ1-1; perhaps TRBD1 as D (6 bases). Trimming cost V 3 bases and J 5 bases, with 10 bases left between them. In germline, CDR1 is MRHNA, CDR2 SNTAGT. The CDR3 is 13 amino acids. CDR3 bases: TGTGCCAGCAGTGATGTAGGGGGAACTGAAGCTTTCTTT. Protein: CASSDVGGTEAFF.